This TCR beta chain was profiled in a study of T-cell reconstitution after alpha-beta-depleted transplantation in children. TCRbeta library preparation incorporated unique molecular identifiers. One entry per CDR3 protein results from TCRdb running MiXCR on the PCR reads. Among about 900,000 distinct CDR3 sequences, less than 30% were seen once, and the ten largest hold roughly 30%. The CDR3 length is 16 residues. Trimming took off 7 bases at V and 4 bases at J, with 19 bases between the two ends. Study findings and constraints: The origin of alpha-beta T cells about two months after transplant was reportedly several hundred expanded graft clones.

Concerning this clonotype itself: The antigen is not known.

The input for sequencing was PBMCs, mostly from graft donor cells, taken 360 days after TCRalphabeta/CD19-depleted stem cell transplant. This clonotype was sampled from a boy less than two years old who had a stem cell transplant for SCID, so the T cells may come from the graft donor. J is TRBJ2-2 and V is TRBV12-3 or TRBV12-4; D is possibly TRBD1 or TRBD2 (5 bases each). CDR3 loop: CASILFPGTGTGELFF. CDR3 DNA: TGTGCCAGCATCCTCTTCCCAGGGACGGGCACCGGGGAGCTGTTTTTT.